One TCR beta chain is described in this entry. Antigen unknown. The investigators reverse transcribed all of the isolated RNA, so they sequenced expressed TCRB transcripts. A few million reads were obtained on average from naive, central memory and regulatory T cell samples. The repertoire was sequenced with immunoSEQ multiplex PCR; TCRdb's copy has only in-frame clones and lacks some. The sample shows about 160,000 clones, roughly 9% of them seen only once. This sample is part of a study of beta chain features in type 1 diabetes. In the study overall: Investigators examined some 100 million sorted cells across all samples.

Study-wide findings and caveats: In type 1 diabetes patients, VDJ junctions had fewer insertions; deletions at these junctions were more frequent. A moderate, significant TCRB CDR3 shortening appeared in type 1 diabetes across four CD4+ subsets.

The length of the CDR3 is 15 residues. With 3 bases removed from V and 3 bases from J, the gap between germline ends came to 11 bases. Germline CDR1 reads MGHDK; CDR2 reads SYGVNS. Specimen: central memory CD4+ T cells from blood. The chain carries TRBV25-1 and TRBJ2-2; D remains ambiguous. This receptor was identified in a woman aged 25-40 years with type 1 diabetes. CDR3 protein: CASSDPHTDTGELFF. Here the CDR3 DNA reads TGTGCCAGCAGTGATCCTCACACCGACACCGGGGAGCTGTTTTTT. Full variable domain (outside the CDR3, taken from reference TRBV25-1 and TRBJ2-2): EADIYQTPRYLVIGTGKKITLECSQTMGHDKMYWYQQDPGMELHLIHYSYGVNSTEKGDLSSESTVSRIRTEHFPLTLESARPSHTSQYLCASSDPHTDTGELFFGEGSRLTVL.